This T cell receptor (beta chain) was identified in a study of radiation and T cells in renal cell carcinoma. Regarding the study as a whole: From baseline, blood top tumor clonotypes peaked at 2 weeks post-radiation.

CDR3 length equals 16 residues. J gave up 7 bases and V 2 bases, and 8 bases lay outside the gene matches. Germline V gene data show CDR1 as SNHLY and CDR2 as FYNNEI. Libraries were prepared by immunoSEQ multiplex PCR; TCRdb keeps only in-frame clonotypes and omits some of them. The sample records some 43,000 clones, 65% to 85% being singletons. With regard to this clone: The antigen is not known.

Time point specified: blood 4 weeks post-SBRT, at nephrectomy. The treatment was: 15 Gy SBRT to primary tumor, nephrectomy 4 weeks later. Nephrectomy followed 15 Gy stereotactic body radiation by 4 weeks. Clear cell pathology was present in this patient's renal cell carcinoma. Here the sequenced sample was blood, taken from a patient whose treatment included radiotherapy and nephrectomy. This chain links TRBV2 with TRBJ2-5; 12 bases fit TRBD2. The TCR sequence derives from a woman in her seventies with renal cell carcinoma. The CDR3, as DNA: TGTGCCAGCAGTGAACGACTAGCGGGGGCTGGTGGGACCCAGTACTTC. Protein: CASSERLAGAGGTQYF.